This T cell receptor beta chain comes out of a study of shared clonotypes between healthy human individuals. Study findings and constraints: It was only blood that was sampled, and tissue repertoires likely differ.

Comments on this clone: Its target is not known.

Germline-derived CDR1 and CDR2 are LNHDA and SQIVND (reference sequence). V lost 2 bases and J lost 8, with 7 bases in between. The CDR3 runs 12 residues. Method: immunoSEQ multiplex PCR; TCRdb's copy keeps in-frame clones and lacks some. The repertoire holds roughly 2.5 million clones, more than 90% seen once, with around 0.14% in the top ten. Sequencing was done on a sample of naive CD4+ T cells sorted from blood. The subset: CD45RA+ positively selected. The V and J genes are TRBV19 and TRBJ2-1; the D gene could be TRBD1 or TRBD2 (5 bases each). The TCR comes from a man aged 18 to 30 in good health. CDR3 sequence (DNA): TGTGCCAGTAGTATAATGGGGGATGAGCAGTTCTTC. Protein sequence: CASSIMGDEQFF.